The present T cell receptor beta chain was sequenced within a study of cytomegalovirus exposure and HLA in healthy donors. Overall study results and limits: According to a later analysis, most TCR beta chains associated with CMV appeared HLA-restricted. The productive fraction for most TCR beta V segments was about 90% or about 30% in an earlier analysis. Cytomegalovirus association was assigned to approximately 180 TCR beta chains.

A note on this clone: What it recognizes is unknown.

PCR amplification relied on 60 Vbeta primers (plus 13 Jbeta primers). Repertoires were generated with immunoSEQ multiplex PCR, while TCRdb's copy carries only in-frame clones and drops some. The sample lists some 250,000 clones, about 86% seen once, with roughly 7.4% in the top ten. Sequences were obtained from PBMCs. The receptor's source is an older woman in good health and CMV-seropositive.

In DNA, the CDR3 is TGCGCCAGCACCGTCCCCACAGGGAGCCTCCAAGAGACCCAGTACTTC. It translates to CASTVPTGSLQETQYF. V usage is TRBV5-1 and J usage is TRBJ2-5, with TRBD1 as a possible D gene (6 bases). CDR1 SGHRS and CDR2 YFSETQ come from the germline V gene. Trimming took 6 bases from V and 1 from J, leaving 19 bases between them. CDR3 length: 16 residues.